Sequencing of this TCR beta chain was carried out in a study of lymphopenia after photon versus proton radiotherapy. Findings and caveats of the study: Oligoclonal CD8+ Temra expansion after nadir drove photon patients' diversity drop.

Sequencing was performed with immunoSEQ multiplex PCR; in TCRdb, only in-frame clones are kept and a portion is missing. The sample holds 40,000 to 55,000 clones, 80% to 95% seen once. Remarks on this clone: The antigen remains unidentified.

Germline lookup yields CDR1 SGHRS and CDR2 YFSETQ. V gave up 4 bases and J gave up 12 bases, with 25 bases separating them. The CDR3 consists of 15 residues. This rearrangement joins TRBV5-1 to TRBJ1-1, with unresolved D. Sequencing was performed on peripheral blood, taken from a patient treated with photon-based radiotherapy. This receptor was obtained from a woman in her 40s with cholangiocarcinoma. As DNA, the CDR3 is TGCGCCAGCAGCCCGGACGTCTCTCCGAAGGTCGGGACTTTCTTT. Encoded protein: CASSPDVSPKVGTFF.